These T cell receptor beta chains were read from a single sample in a study of a mutant IDH1 vaccine in newly diagnosed glioma. Clones were sequenced by immunoSEQ multiplex PCR, and TCRdb holds only the in-frame ones, with some missing. This table holds more than 50,000 clones, under 90% found once. Their recognized antigens are unknown. Here the sequenced sample was PBMCs, taken from a glioma patient whose treatment included an IDH1 peptide vaccine. Source of these receptors: a man aged 50-59 years with glioma. The CDR3 runs from the conserved cysteine through the conserved F or W. Fields, in order: J gene, V gene, CDR3 protein.

>TRBJ1-1|TRBV5-4
CASAAGANMNTEAFF
>TRBJ2-7|TRBV7-6
CASSRGGDNYEQYF
>TRBJ1-4|TRBV2
CASSRGALVTNEKLFF
>TRBJ1-2|TRBV30
CALVPYGYTF
>TRBJ1-5|TRBV5-5
CASSKGQGVNQPQHF
>TRBJ2-1|TRBV6-1
CASSVRGNEQFF
>TRBJ2-1|TRBV19
CASSIVRGGNEQFF
>TRBJ1-6|TRBV6-6
CASRQTALNSPLHF
>TRBJ1-2|TRBV6-4
CASSEVGGANYGYTF
>TRBJ2-1|TRBV6-1
CASSESGHSFF
>TRBJ1-1|TRBV20-1
CSARADTEAFF
>TRBJ1-4|TRBV6-6
CATQFLTTNEKLFF
>TRBJ1-5|TRBV7-8
CASSLGLPNQPQHF
>TRBJ1-5|TRBV4-1
CASSQFERDSPIYSNQPQHF
>TRBJ1-1|TRBV29-1
CSVVPGQGPPGAFF
>TRBJ1-1|TRBV13
CASSPPSQGNTEAFF
>TRBJ2-3|TRBV19
CAAARGPTDTQYF
>TRBJ2-7|TRBV7-9
CASSLTQTGLDEQYF
>TRBJ2-3|TRBV19
CASSRAGGGSNTDTQYF
>TRBJ2-3|TRBV5-5
CASSLTRRTDTQYF
>TRBJ1-5|TRBV7-9
CASSGTYSNQPQHF
>TRBJ1-1|TRBV19
CASSIAVRPPDSEAFF
>TRBJ2-2|TRBV27
CASSFRGLGTGELFF
>TRBJ2-7|TRBV6-5
CASSSPGTGTYEQYF
>TRBJ1-1|TRBV2
CASSPTVNTEAFF
>TRBJ2-7|TRBV6-6
CASSYSLELPYYEQYF
>TRBJ2-1|TRBV28
CASSKFGIKSSYNEQFF
>TRBJ2-5|TRBV18
CASSPQAISETQYF
>TRBJ2-3|TRBV13
CASSPRQGLTDTQYF
>TRBJ2-3|TRBV7-3
CASSLGGRDTQYF
>TRBJ2-5|TRBV4-1
CASSLGGSLAETQYF
>TRBJ2-5|TRBV4-1
CASSVLGEQTQYF
>TRBJ1-5|TRBV19
CASSRAGREPQHF
>TRBJ2-7|TRBV10-3
CAISPAGGYEQYF
>TRBJ2-5|TRBV25-1
CASSDFGTTQTQYF
>TRBJ2-3|TRBV5-6
CASSLVLKSTDTQYF